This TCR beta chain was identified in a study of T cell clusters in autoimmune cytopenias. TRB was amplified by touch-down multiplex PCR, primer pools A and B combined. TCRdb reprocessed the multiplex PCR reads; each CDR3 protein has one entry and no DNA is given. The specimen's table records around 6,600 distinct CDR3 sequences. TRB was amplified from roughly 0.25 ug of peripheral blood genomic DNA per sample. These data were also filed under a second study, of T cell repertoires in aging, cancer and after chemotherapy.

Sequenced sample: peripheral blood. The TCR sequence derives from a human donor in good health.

Here the CDR3 reads CATSDFQQGLLDNEQFF. The V and J genes are TRBV24-1 and TRBJ2-1; TCRdb reports TRBD1, a call that lacks DNA to check it against. CDR1 is KGHDR and CDR2 is SFDVKD in the germline V gene. This CDR3 comprises 17 residues.